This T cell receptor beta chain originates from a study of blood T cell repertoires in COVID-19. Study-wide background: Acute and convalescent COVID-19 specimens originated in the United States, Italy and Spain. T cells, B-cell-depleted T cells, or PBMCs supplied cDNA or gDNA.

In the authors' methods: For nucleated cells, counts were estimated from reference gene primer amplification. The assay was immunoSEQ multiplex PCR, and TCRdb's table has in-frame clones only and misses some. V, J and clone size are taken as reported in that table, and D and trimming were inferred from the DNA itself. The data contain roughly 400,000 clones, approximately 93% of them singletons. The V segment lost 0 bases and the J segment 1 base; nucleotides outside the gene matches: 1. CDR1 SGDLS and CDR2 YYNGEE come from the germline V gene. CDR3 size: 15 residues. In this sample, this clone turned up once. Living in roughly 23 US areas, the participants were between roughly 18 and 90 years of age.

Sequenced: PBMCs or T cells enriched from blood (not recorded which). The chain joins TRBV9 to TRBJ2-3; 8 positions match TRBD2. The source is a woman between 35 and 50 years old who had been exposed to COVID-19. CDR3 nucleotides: TGTGCCAGCAGCGTAGTAGCGGGGCGCACAGATACGCAGTATTTT. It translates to CASSVVAGRTDTQYF.